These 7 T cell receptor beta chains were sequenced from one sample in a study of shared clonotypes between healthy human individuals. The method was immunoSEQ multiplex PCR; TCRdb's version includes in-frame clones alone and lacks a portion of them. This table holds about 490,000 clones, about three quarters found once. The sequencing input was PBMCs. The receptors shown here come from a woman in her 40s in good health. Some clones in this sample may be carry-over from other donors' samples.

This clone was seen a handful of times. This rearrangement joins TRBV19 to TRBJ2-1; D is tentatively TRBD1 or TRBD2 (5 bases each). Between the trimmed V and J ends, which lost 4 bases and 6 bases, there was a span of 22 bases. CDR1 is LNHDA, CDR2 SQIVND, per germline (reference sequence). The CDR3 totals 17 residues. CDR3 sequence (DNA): TGTGCCAGTAGTAGGATGTACCGGGACCTACTGGGCAATGAGCAGTTCTTC. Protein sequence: CASSRMYRDLLGNEQFF. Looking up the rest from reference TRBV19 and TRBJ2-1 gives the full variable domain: DGGITQSPKYLFRKEGQNVTLSCEQNLNHDAMYWYRQDPGQGLRLIYYSQIVNDFQKGDIAEGYSVSREKKESFPLTVTSAQKNPTAFYLCASSRMYRDLLGNEQFFGPGTRLTVL.

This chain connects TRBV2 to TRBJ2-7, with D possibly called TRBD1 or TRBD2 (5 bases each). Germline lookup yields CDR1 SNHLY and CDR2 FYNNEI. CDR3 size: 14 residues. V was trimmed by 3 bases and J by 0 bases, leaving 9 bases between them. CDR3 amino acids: CASSDSGSSYEQYF. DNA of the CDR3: TGTGCCAGCAGTGACTCAGGGAGCTCCTACGAGCAGTACTTC.

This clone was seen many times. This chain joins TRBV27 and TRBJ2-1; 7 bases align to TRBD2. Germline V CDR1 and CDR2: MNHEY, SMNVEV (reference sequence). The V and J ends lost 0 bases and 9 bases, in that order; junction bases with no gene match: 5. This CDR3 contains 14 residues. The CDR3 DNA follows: TGTGCCAGCAGTTTATCGGGGCCGGGGGGTGAGCAGTTCTTC. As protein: CASSLSGPGGEQFF.

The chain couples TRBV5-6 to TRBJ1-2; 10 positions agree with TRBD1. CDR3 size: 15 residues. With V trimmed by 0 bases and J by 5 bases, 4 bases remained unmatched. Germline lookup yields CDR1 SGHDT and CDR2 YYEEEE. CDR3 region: CASSLADRGLYGYTF. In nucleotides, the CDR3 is TGTGCCAGCAGCTTGGCTGACAGGGGGCTGTATGGCTACACCTTC.

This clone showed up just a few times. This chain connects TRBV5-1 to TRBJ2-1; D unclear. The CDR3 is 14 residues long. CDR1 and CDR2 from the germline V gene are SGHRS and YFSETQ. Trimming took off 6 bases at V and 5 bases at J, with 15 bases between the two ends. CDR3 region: CASKAGKNNNEQFF. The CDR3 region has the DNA TGCGCCAGCAAGGCCGGAAAAAACAACAATGAGCAGTTCTTC. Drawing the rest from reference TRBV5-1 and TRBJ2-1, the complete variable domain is KAGVTQTPRYLIKTRGQQVTLSCSPISGHRSVSWYQQTPGQGLQFLFEYFSETQRNKGNFPGRFSGRQFSNSRSEMNVSTLELGDSALYLCASKAGKNNNEQFFGPGTRLTVL.

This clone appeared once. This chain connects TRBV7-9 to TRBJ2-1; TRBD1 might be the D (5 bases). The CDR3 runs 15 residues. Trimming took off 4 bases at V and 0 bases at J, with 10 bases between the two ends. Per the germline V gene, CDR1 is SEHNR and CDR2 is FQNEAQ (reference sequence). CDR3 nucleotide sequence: TGTGCCAGCAGCTCAGGGCCAACCTCCTACAATGAGCAGTTCTTC. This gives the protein CASSSGPTSYNEQFF.

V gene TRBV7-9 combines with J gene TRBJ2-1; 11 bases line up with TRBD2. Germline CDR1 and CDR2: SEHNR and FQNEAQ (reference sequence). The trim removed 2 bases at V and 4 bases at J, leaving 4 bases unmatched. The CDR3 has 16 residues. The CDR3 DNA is TGTGCCAGCAGCTTAAGTGGGACTAGCGGATACAATGAGCAGTTCTTC. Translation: CASSLSGTSGYNEQFF.